This TCR beta chain appears in the sequencing data of a study of cytomegalovirus exposure and HLA in healthy donors. About this clone itself: Its antigen is not identified.

Trimming at V came to 0 bases and at J to 5 bases, leaving 9 bases not matched to a gene. Germline CDR1 and CDR2: SGHRS and YFSETQ. The CDR3 is 16 residues long. Use of 60 Vbeta and 13 Jbeta primers characterized the PCR. Profiled with immunoSEQ multiplex PCR; TCRdb holds only in-frame clones, not every one. The sample carries around 170,000 clones, 60% to 85% recorded once. The study, taken as a whole, reports: Researchers reported in a later analysis that common viral pathogens appeared linked to several top clusters.

Sequencing used PBMCs. The chain joins TRBV5-1 to TRBJ2-7; 9 nucleotides align to TRBD1. The receptor was isolated from a man aged 18-30 years in good health and CMV-seronegative. For the CDR3, the DNA is TGCGCCAGCAGCTTGGGCCCGGGACAGGGTTTGAACGAGCAGTACTTC. Amino acid sequence: CASSLGPGQGLNEQYF.